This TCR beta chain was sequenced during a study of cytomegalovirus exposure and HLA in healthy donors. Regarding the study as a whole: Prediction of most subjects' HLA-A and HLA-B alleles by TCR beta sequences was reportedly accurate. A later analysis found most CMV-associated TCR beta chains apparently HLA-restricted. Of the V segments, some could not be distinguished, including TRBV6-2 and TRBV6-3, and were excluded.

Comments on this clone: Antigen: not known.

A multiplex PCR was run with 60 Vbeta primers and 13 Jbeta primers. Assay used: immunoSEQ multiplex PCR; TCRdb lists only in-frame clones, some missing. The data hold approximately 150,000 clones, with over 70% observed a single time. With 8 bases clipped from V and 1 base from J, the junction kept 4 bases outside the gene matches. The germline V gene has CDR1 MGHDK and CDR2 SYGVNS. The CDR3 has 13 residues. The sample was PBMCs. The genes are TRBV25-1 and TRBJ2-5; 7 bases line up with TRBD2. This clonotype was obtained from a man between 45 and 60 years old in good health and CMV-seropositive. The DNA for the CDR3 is TGTGCCAGCGCGGCGGGGGTCCAAGAGACCCAGTACTTC. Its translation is CASAAGVQETQYF.